The 14 T cell receptor beta chains presented below share a single source sample, sequenced in a study of a mutant IDH1 vaccine in newly diagnosed glioma. The assay was immunoSEQ multiplex PCR, and TCRdb's table has in-frame clones only and misses some. The sample lists tens of thousands of clones; roughly 93% were seen once. The time point denotes: baseline, week 1 (first vaccination visit). This sample's treatment: pre-vaccination baseline after standard-of-care therapy. The material was PBMCs, obtained from a glioma patient treated with radiotherapy, temozolomide or both. These receptors all come from a man between 40 and 49 years old with glioma.

The chain joins TRBV5-1 to TRBJ2-1, with 9 bases matching TRBD2. From germline, CDR1 is SGHRS and CDR2 YFSETQ. This CDR3 comprises 16 residues. J lost 4 bases, V lost 0 bases, and 5 bases had no gene match. CDR3 loop: CASSLVAGGLYNEQFF. The DNA for the CDR3 is TGCGCCAGCAGCTTGGTCGCGGGAGGGCTTTACAATGAGCAGTTCTTC.

The V and J genes are TRBV5-4 and TRBJ2-7, with D unresolved. Germline CDR1 and CDR2: SGHNT and YYREEE (reference sequence). CDR3 size: 13 residues. Trimming took off 0 bases at V and 1 base at J, with 5 bases between the two ends. The CDR3 loop is CASSLEVSYEQYF. CDR3 coding DNA: TGTGCCAGCAGCTTGGAGGTTTCCTACGAGCAGTACTTC.

V gene TRBV25-1 combines with J gene TRBJ1-2; possibly TRBD1 for D (5 bases). Trimming took off 1 base at V and 1 base at J, with 7 bases between the two ends. This CDR3 spans 14 amino acids. Looked up from germline, CDR1 is MGHDK and CDR2 is SYGVNS. The CDR3 DNA reads as TGTGCCAGCAGTGAATTCGACAGTAACTATGGCTACACCTTC. This translates into CASSEFDSNYGYTF.

This sequence joins TRBV12-5 and TRBJ1-3; weak D call: TRBD1 (6 bases). CDR3 length equals 20 residues. CDR1 LGHNT and CDR2 FRNRAP come from the germline V gene. Trimming shortened V by 0 bases and J by 0 bases, and 21 bases separated the two germline ends. The CDR3 DNA reads as TGTGCTAGTGGTTTGGTACGGGGCAGGGGTTTAGAGAGCTCTGGAAACACCATATATTTT. Its protein product is CASGLVRGRGLESSGNTIYF.

As DNA, the CDR3 is TGTGCCAGCAGCTCGGGACTAGCGGCGACTAGCAACTACGAGCAGTACTTC. Translation: CASSSGLAATSNYEQYF. V and J are TRBV7-9 and TRBJ2-7; 11 nucleotides match TRBD2. The CDR3 runs to 17 residues. Germline V CDR1 and CDR2: SEHNR, FQNEAQ (reference sequence). With V trimmed by 4 bases and J by 3 bases, 11 bases remained unmatched.

V is TRBV4-1 and J is TRBJ1-1, with 10 bases lining up with TRBD1. V shed 1 base, J shed 4 bases, and the junction held 9 bases outside the gene matches. Per germline, CDR1 MGHRA and CDR2 YSYEKL. This CDR3 has 17 amino acids. DNA of the CDR3: TGCGCCAGCAGCCAAGTTGTGACAGGGGGCCGGGGCACTGAAGCTTTCTTT. Amino acids: CASSQVVTGGRGTEAFF.

The rearrangement joins TRBV5-1 to TRBJ2-1; TRBD2 agrees at 11 bases. The CDR3 spans 16 residues. With 3 bases clipped from V and 4 bases from J, the junction kept 6 bases outside the gene matches. CDR1 and CDR2 (germline): SGHRS, YFSETQ. The CDR3 sequence: CASSSGGLAEYNEQFF. CDR3 sequence (DNA): TGCGCCAGCAGCTCCGGGGGACTAGCGGAATACAATGAGCAGTTCTTC. Full variable domain (remainder filled in from reference TRBV5-1 and TRBJ2-1): KAGVTQTPRYLIKTRGQQVTLSCSPISGHRSVSWYQQTPGQGLQFLFEYFSETQRNKGNFPGRFSGRQFSNSRSEMNVSTLELGDSALYLCASSSGGLAEYNEQFFGPGTRLTVL.

The chain employs TRBV18 and TRBJ2-5, with 7 bases matching TRBD2. The trim removed 6 bases at V and 4 bases at J, leaving 5 bases unmatched. This CDR3 contains 13 residues. Germline V gene sequence: CDR1 KGHSH, CDR2 LQKENI. The CDR3 DNA is TGTGCCAGCTCCTGGACGGGAGGAGAGACCCAGTACTTC. Translating it yields CASSWTGGETQYF. The full variable domain, completed using reference TRBV18 and TRBJ2-5, is NAGVMQNPRHLVRRRGQEARLRCSPMKGHSHVYWYRQLPEEGLKFMVYLQKENIIDESGMPKERFSAEFPKEGPSILRIQQVVRGDSAAYFCASSWTGGETQYFGPGTRLLVL.

This chain joins TRBV4-1 and TRBJ2-7, with D perhaps matching TRBD1 (6 bases). Trimming shortened V by 4 bases and J by 4 bases, and 14 bases separated the two germline ends. CDR1 and CDR2 from the germline V gene are MGHRA and YSYEKL. This CDR3 spans 14 amino acids. The CDR3: CASSPRGTTYEQYF. CDR3 DNA: TGCGCCAGCAGCCCCCGTGGGACAACTTACGAGCAGTACTTC.

This CDR3 is CAITASGQGGETQYF. CDR3 coding DNA: TGTGCCATCACAGCCTCGGGACAGGGTGGGGAGACCCAGTACTTC. This chain joins TRBV10-3 and TRBJ2-5; TRBD1 aligns across 9 bases. This CDR3 comprises 15 residues. CDR1 and CDR2 (germline): ENHRY, SYGVKD. V shed 7 bases and J 5 bases; nucleotides not matched to a gene: 11.

The chain has TRBV10-3 and TRBJ1-1, with D possibly being TRBD1 (6 bases). Germline values: CDR1 ENHRY, CDR2 SYGVKD. This CDR3 spans 12 amino acids. The ends were cut back, 4 bases at V and 11 bases at J, with 14 bases in the middle. CDR3 in amino acids: CAISGTTGNAFF. The CDR3 DNA follows: TGTGCCATCAGTGGAACCACAGGGAACGCTTTCTTT.

This rearrangement joins TRBV30 to TRBJ1-4; D unclear. The CDR3 loop spans 14 amino acids. The V gene's germline CDR1 is GTSNPN and CDR2 SVGIG (reference sequence). V lost 1 base, J lost 2 bases, and 8 bases lay in between. CDR3 in amino acids: CAWSASGTNEKLFF. As DNA, the CDR3 is TGTGCCTGGAGTGCCAGCGGGACTAATGAAAAACTGTTTTTT.

This chain connects TRBV5-8 to TRBJ2-7; TRBD1 might be the D (6 bases). The V gene lost 5 bases and the J gene lost 0 bases, with 9 bases spanning the gap. CDR3 length: 13 amino acids. CDR1 is SGHTS and CDR2 is YDEGEE in the germline V gene. CDR3 sequence: CASRDSNSYEQYF. CDR3 bases: TGTGCCAGCAGGGACAGTAACTCCTACGAGCAGTACTTC. The full variable domain, rest sourced from reference TRBV5-8 and TRBJ2-7, is EAGVTQSPTHLIKTRGQQATLRCSPISGHTSVYWYQQALGLGLQFLLWYDEGEERNRGNFPPRFSGRQFPNYSSELNVNALELEDSALYLCASRDSNSYEQYFGPGTRLTVT.

This chain connects TRBV11-3 to TRBJ2-6; the match to TRBD2 covers 8 bases. The V gene's germline CDR1 is SGHNT and CDR2 YENEEA. Trimming at V came to 6 bases and at J to 15 bases, leaving 7 bases not matched to a gene. The CDR3 is made up of 12 amino acids. The CDR3 DNA follows: TGTGCCAGCAGTGCTAGCGGGTTAGACCTGACTTTC. Protein sequence: CASSASGLDLTF.